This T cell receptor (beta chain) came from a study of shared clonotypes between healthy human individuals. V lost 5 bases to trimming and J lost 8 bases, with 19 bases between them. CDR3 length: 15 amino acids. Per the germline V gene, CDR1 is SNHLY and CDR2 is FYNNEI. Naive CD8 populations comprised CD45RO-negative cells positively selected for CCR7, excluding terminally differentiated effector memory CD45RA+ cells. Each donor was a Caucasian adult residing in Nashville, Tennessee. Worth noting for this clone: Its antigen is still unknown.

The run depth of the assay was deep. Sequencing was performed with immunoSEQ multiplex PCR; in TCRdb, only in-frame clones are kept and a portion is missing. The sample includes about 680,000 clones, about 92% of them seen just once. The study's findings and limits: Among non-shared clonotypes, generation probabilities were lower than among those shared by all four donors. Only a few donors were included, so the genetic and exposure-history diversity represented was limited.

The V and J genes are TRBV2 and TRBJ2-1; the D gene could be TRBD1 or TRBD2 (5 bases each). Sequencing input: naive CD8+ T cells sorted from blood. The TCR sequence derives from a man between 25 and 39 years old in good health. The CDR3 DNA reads TGTGCCAGCAGTCCCGGACAAAAAGAGAGGGATGAGCAGTTCTTC. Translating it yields CASSPGQKERDEQFF.